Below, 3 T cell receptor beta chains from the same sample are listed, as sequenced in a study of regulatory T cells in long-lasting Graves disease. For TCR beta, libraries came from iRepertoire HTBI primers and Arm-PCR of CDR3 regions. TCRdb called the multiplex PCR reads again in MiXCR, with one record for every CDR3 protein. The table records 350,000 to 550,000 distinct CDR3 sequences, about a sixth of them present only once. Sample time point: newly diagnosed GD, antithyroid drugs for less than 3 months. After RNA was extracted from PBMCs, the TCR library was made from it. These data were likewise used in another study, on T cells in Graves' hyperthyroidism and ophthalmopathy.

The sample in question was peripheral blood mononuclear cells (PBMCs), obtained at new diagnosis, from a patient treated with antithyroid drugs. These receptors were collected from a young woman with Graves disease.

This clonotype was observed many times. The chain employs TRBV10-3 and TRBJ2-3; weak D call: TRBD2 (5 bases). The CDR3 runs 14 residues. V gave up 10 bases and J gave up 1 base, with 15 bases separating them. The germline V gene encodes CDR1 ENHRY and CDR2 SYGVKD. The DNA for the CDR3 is TGTGCCAGCCACCAAGAGGGTCGCACAGATACGCAGTATTTT. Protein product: CASHQEGRTDTQYF.

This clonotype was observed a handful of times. CDR3 coding DNA: TGTGCCACCAGCAGAGATGGCCCGGGGGCAGGAGGAAACACCATATATTTT. This codes for CATSRDGPGAGGNTIYF. The chain carries TRBV15 and TRBJ1-3, with D perhaps TRBD1 (6 bases). The germline CDR1 and CDR2 sequences are LNHNV and YYDKDF (reference sequence). V was cut by 0 bases and J by 4 bases, with 16 bases left in between. This CDR3 contains 17 residues.

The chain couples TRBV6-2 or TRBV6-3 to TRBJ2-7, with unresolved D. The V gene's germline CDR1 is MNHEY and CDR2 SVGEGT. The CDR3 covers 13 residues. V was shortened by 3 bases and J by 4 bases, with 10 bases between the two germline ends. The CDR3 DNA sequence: TGTGCCAGCAGTTATTCCCCCAGATACGAGCAGTACTTC. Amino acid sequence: CASSYSPRYEQYF.